The 22 T cell receptor beta chains reported below all come from one sample, sequenced in a study of T cells in women clearing cervical HPV infection (dated by TCRdb to the late 2010s). Library generation was performed with the immunoSEQ multiplex PCR assay. TCRdb mirrors the immuneACCESS table, restricted to in-frame sequences. Some clones are absent from its copies; in checked studies, under half trace to an unresolved V gene, and the reason for the others is unknown. This sample's table contains 30,000 to 45,000 clones. 3.5% to 4% of the sample is in the top ten clones. Sequenced material: blood buffy coat. These receptors were collected from a woman between 18 and 69 years old with a cervical HPV16 infection that either progressed to CIN3+ or cleared (not recorded which).

Of note for this clone: The sequence runs out 3 residues before the end of the CDR3; the remainder is reconstructed from the germline J gene. The chain couples TRBV20-1 to TRBJ2-7; weak D call: TRBD1 (6 bases). The length of the CDR3 is 13 residues. Germline CDR1 reads DFQATT; CDR2 reads SNEGSKA (reference sequence). Trimming left V 1 base short and J 2 bases short, with 9 bases between. CDR3 sequence: CSARVGATYEQYF. Incomplete CDR3 DNA: TGCAGTGCTAGAGTGGGGGCCACCTACGAG.

To note about this clone: The CDR3 end falls 3 residues outside the read, so it is completed with the germline J gene. The chain recombines TRBV7-9 with TRBJ2-7; no reliable D call. Germline V CDR1 and CDR2: SEHNR, FQNEAQ (reference sequence). The ends were cut back, 5 bases at V and 1 base at J, with 9 bases in the middle. This CDR3 spans 13 amino acids. Incomplete CDR3 DNA: TGTGCCAGCAGCCCCGGTCCTTCCTACGAG. Protein product: CASSPGPSYE. The full CDR3 is CASSPGPSYEQYF.

With regard to this clone: The CDR3 end is not reached by the read, which stops 3 residues before it; the germline J gene fills it in. V is TRBV2 and J is TRBJ2-7, with 9 bases fitting TRBD1. CDR3 length equals 15 residues. Germline CDR1 and CDR2: SNHLY and FYNNEI. V shed 6 bases, J shed 2 bases, and the junction held 8 bases outside the gene matches. Incomplete CDR3 DNA: TGTGCCAGCAGCGAGGGGACAGGGACACCCTACGAG. Amino acid sequence: CASSEGTGTPYE. The CDR3 reads in full as CASSEGTGTPYEQYF.

Notes on this clone: The CDR3 extends 3 residues past the end of the read, so its final part is completed from the germline J gene. The chain is built from TRBV9 and TRBJ2-5; 7 positions match TRBD2. The CDR3 consists of 12 residues. J gave up 7 bases and V 4 bases, and 4 bases lay outside the gene matches. Germline V gene lookup returns CDR1 SGDLS and CDR2 YYNGEE. CDR3 loop: CASSSERGTQYF. The covered CDR3 bases are TGTGCCAGCAGCTCAGAGCGGGGGACC.

Notes on this clone: Read sequence stops 3 residues before the CDR3 end, and the germline J gene provides the missing end. This chain joins TRBV20-1 and TRBJ1-2, with 8 bases fitting TRBD1. J was trimmed by 5 bases and V by 6 bases; bases with no gene match: 11. This CDR3 comprises 14 residues. CDR1 and CDR2 from the germline V gene are DFQATT and SNEGSKA (reference sequence). Here the CDR3 reads CSALPTTGVYGYTF. The CDR3 DNA, read in part, is TGCAGTGCGTTACCGACGACAGGGGTTTATGGC.

Concerning this clone itself: The read ends 3 residues before the CDR3 terminus; that terminus is restored from the germline J gene. J is TRBJ2-3 and V is TRBV5-4; 11 bases are shared with TRBD1. Germline trimming cut 8 bases from V and 6 bases from J; bases unmatched to any gene: 2. The length of the CDR3 is 12 residues. CDR1 is SGHNT and CDR2 is YYREEE in the germline V gene (reference sequence). The part of the CDR3 DNA that was read is TGTGCCAGGGGGACAGGGGGGGATACG. Protein sequence: CARGTGGDT. The full-length CDR3 reads as CARGTGGDTQYF.

Concerning this clone: The read is 3 residues too short to cover the CDR3 end, so that end is filled in from the germline J gene. The chain employs TRBV29-1 and TRBJ2-5, with 11 bases lining up with TRBD1. The length of the CDR3 is 13 residues. Losses at the gene ends were 6 bases for V and 2 bases for J; bases not matched to a gene: 2. Looked up from germline, CDR1 is SQVTM and CDR2 is ANQGSEA. CDR3 bases read: TGCAGCGTCGGGACAGGGGGGCAAGAGACC. It codes for CSVGTGGQET. The full CDR3 sequence reads CSVGTGGQETQYF.

Worth noting for this clone: The read finishes 3 residues shy of the CDR3 end, and the germline J gene is used to complete it. This chain links TRBV19 with TRBJ2-1; tentative D call: TRBD1 (5 bases). CDR3 size: 14 residues. CDR1 is LNHDA, CDR2 SQIVND, per germline (reference sequence). V was pared by 2 bases and J by 2 bases, with 7 bases between. CDR3 sequence: CASSIQGTYNEQFF. Incomplete CDR3 DNA: TGTGCCAGTAGTATACAGGGTACCTACAATGAG.

Comment on this clone: The read ends 3 residues early relative to the CDR3; the germline J gene fills the gap. The chain is built from TRBV2 and TRBJ2-4, with 9 nucleotides matching TRBD1. Losses at the gene ends were 4 bases for V and 7 bases for J; bases not matched to a gene: 2. Germline V lookup: CDR1 SNHLY, CDR2 FYNNEI. The CDR3 extends over 13 amino acids. The CDR3 sequence: CASSVGQGNIQYF. Partial CDR3 DNA: TGTGCCAGCAGTGTTGGACAGGGGAACATT.

To note about this clone: An end of the junction does not agree with germline; a read error may underlie this. The read comes to an end 3 residues before the CDR3 does, leaving the germline J gene to fill in the end. V is TRBV20-1 and J is TRBJ1-2; D may be TRBD1 (6 bases). This CDR3 is 15 amino acids long. CDR1 is DFQATT and CDR2 is SNEGSKA in the germline V gene (reference sequence). The part of the CDR3 DNA that was read is TGCAGTGTTAGAGATCGTGGCAGGGGCCTCTATGGC. It yields the protein CSVRDRGRGLYG. The entire CDR3 is CSVRDRGRGLYGYTF.

Comments on this clone: Sequencing ends 3 residues short of the CDR3 end; the germline J gene provides the rest. V is TRBV7-2 and J is TRBJ2-3, with TRBD2 as a possible D gene (6 bases). Trimming pared 7 bases from V and 2 bases from J, leaving 13 bases between. CDR1 and CDR2 (germline): SGHTA, FQGNSA. This CDR3 has 14 amino acids. The part of the CDR3 DNA that was read is TGTGCCAGCACTCCAGGAGGGGCCACAGATACG. Protein product: CASTPGGATDT. The whole CDR3 protein reads CASTPGGATDTQYF.

On this clone itself: The sequence runs out 3 residues before the end of the CDR3; the remainder is reconstructed from the germline J gene. The chain carries TRBV12-3 or TRBV12-4 and TRBJ2-7; maybe TRBD2 (6 bases). This CDR3 comprises 14 residues. The V end was cut by 3 bases, the J end by 0 bases, with 9 bases between. CDR3: CASSLAGSSYEQYF. The DNA read from the CDR3 is TGTGCCAGCAGTTTGGCGGGGAGCTCCTACGAG.

Of note for this clone: The observed sequence ends 3 residues before the CDR3 terminus, with the missing tail filled in from the germline J gene. J is TRBJ2-6 and V is TRBV4-2, with D possibly being TRBD1 (5 bases). Trimming shortened V by 4 bases and J by 2 bases, and 15 bases separated the two germline ends. The CDR3 is 17 amino acids. Germline CDR1 is LGHNA and CDR2 is YNFKEQ. This CDR3 reads CASSPSVGVAGANVLTF. Partial CDR3 DNA: TGTGCCAGCAGCCCCTCGGTAGGGGTTGCTGGGGCCAACGTC.

Turning to this clone: The CDR3 extends 3 residues past the end of the read, so its final part is completed from the germline J gene. This chain links TRBV7-2 with TRBJ2-3; 12 bases align to TRBD2. V shed 6 bases and J 4 bases; nucleotides not matched to a gene: 2. Germline CDR1 and CDR2: SGHTA and FQGNSA. The CDR3 spans 14 residues. CDR3: CASRLAGGPDTQYF. CDR3 DNA, as far as it was read: TGTGCCAGCAGACTAGCGGGGGGACCAGATACG.

Turning to this clone: The read ends 3 residues shy of where the CDR3 ends; the end is completed using the germline J gene. V gene TRBV7-2 combines with J gene TRBJ2-1; D is uncertain. The CDR3 contains 12 residues. Germline CDR1 reads SGHTA; CDR2 reads FQGNSA. V was clipped by 4 bases and J by 9 bases, with 10 bases between them. The CDR3 DNA, read in part, is TGTGCCAGCAGCTCCCTAGTAGGTGAG. Encoded protein: CASSSLVGE. The complete CDR3 sequence is CASSSLVGEQFF.

Comments on this clone: The read finishes 3 residues shy of the CDR3 end, and the germline J gene is used to complete it. The rearrangement links TRBV18 to TRBJ1-5; TRBD1 is a possible D gene (5 bases). The CDR3 length is 14 residues. Trimming cost V 2 bases and J 8 bases, with 13 bases left between them. The germline CDR1 and CDR2 sequences are KGHSH and LQKENI. The CDR3 DNA, read in part, is TGTGCCAGCTCACCAAGGACCGTCAGGGAGCCC. This encodes CASSPRTVREP. The entire CDR3 reads CASSPRTVREPQHF. Complete variable domain (other parts from reference TRBV18 and TRBJ1-5): NAGVMQNPRHLVRRRGQEARLRCSPMKGHSHVYWYRQLPEEGLKFMVYLQKENIIDESGMPKERFSAEFPKEGPSILRIQQVVRGDSAAYFCASSPRTVREPQHFGDGTRLSIL.

Regarding this clone: The sequenced fragment ends 3 residues before the CDR3 boundary, so the rest is inferred from the germline J gene. The chain uses TRBV5-1 and TRBJ2-6; TRBD2 aligns across 13 bases. The germline V gene has CDR1 SGHRS and CDR2 YFSETQ. This CDR3 is built from 18 residues. Trimming took 4 bases from V and 2 from J; bases not matched to a gene: 6. CDR3 loop: CASSIGTSGNPGANVLTF. The sequenced CDR3 bases are TGCGCCAGCAGCATAGGGACTAGCGGGAATCCTGGGGCCAACGTC.

Of note for this clone: The read falls 3 residues short of the CDR3 end, and the missing part is taken from the germline J gene. This chain uses TRBV2 with TRBJ1-2; TRBD1 matches at 8 bases. The CDR3 sequence is 15 residues long. The germline V gene encodes CDR1 SNHLY and CDR2 FYNNEI. J gave up 7 bases and V 7 bases, and 14 bases lay outside the gene matches. CDR3 residues: CASNLGQGSISGYTF. CDR3 DNA (partial): TGTGCCAGCAACCTCGGACAGGGTAGTATTAGTGGC.

Worth noting for this clone: The read is 3 residues too short to cover the CDR3 end, so that end is filled in from the germline J gene. This rearrangement joins TRBV27 to TRBJ2-5; TRBD1 matches 8 bases. Trimming took 2 bases from V and 1 from J; bases not matched to a gene: 6. The CDR3 loop spans 16 amino acids. The germline CDR1 and CDR2 sequences are MNHEY and SMNVEV (reference sequence). The CDR3 sequence: CASSLLRTGIQETQYF. The CDR3 bases that were read are TGTGCCAGCAGTTTACTGAGGACAGGGATCCAAGAGACC.

The CDR3 region is CASSVFGSDEQFF. The CDR3 DNA, read in part, is TGTGCCAGCAGCGTTTTTGGCAGCGATGAG. The chain carries TRBV9 and TRBJ2-1, with D hard to call. The read comes to an end 3 residues before the CDR3 does, leaving the germline J gene to fill in the end. Trimming took 2 bases from V and 8 from J, leaving 11 bases between them. CDR3 length: 13 residues. CDR1 and CDR2 (germline): SGDLS, YYNGEE.

Worth noting for this clone: The read finishes 3 residues shy of the CDR3 end, and the germline J gene is used to complete it. The chain recombines TRBV7-2 with TRBJ2-3; TRBD1 matches 8 bases. Germline V lookup: CDR1 SGHTA, CDR2 FQGNSA. This CDR3 has 14 residues. The CDR3 reads CASSQQGVGQPQYF. The covered CDR3 bases are TGTGCCAGCAGCCAACAGGGGGTGGGTCAGCCG.

Comments on this clone: Read sequence stops 3 residues before the CDR3 end, and the germline J gene provides the missing end. This chain joins TRBV7-9 and TRBJ1-6, with 11 nucleotides matching TRBD1. The V gene's germline CDR1 is SEHNR and CDR2 FQNEAQ (reference sequence). The CDR3 spans 15 residues. CDR3 region: CASSSDRGHHFTLHF. The DNA read from the CDR3 is TGTGCCAGCAGTTCGGACAGGGGGCACCACTTTACC.